Only a few counts were recorded for the clone carrying this TCR beta chain. The data were taken from a study of Graves' ophthalmopathy and Graves' hyperthyroidism. CDR3 length equals 14 residues. Trimming removed 2 bases at V and 7 bases at J, with 11 bases between. Per the germline V gene, CDR1 is SGHVS and CDR2 is FQNEAQ. Using RNA transcripts, the TCR beta CDR3 regions were amplified. An opening RT-PCR round employed HTBI primers and preceded a second-round multiplex PCR. TCRdb reanalysed the multiplex PCR reads using MiXCR and keeps one entry per CDR3 protein. The sample lists 300,000 to 350,000 distinct CDR3 sequences; roughly 15% were seen once.

The chain employs TRBV7-8 and TRBJ2-2; the D gene could be TRBD1 or TRBD2 (5 bases each). The TCR comes from an adult man with Graves' ophthalmopathy. Sequenced sample: peripheral blood. DNA of the CDR3: TGTGCCAGCAGCTTAAGGACTGGGGGCGGGGAGCTGTTTTTT. Residues: CASSLRTGGGELFF.